This is a list of T cell receptor beta chains from one sample in a study of shared clonotypes between healthy human individuals. TCRdb's copy holds only in-frame clones and misses some; the assay was immunoSEQ multiplex PCR. The table has over a million clones, more than 95% seen once. Specimen: naive CD4+ T cells sorted from blood. These receptors were obtained from a man in his thirties or forties in good health. Both conserved end residues are part of each CDR3. D genes are given only for firm matches. Where a row states a size, it is once, few, many or the class of an expanded clone; other rows omit it.

TRBJ1-1 | TRBV27 | once | . | CASSLYPSGGVNEAFF | TGTGCCAGCAGTTTATACCCCAGCGGAGGGGTAAATGAAGCTTTCTTT
TRBJ2-7 | TRBV27 | . | . | CASSLKGLGTYEQYF | TGTGCCAGCAGTTTGAAGGGTTTGGGCACCTACGAGCAGTACTTC
TRBJ2-2 | TRBV20-1 | once | . | CSARGPGELFF | TGCAGTGCTAGAGGCCCCGGGGAGCTGTTTTTT
TRBJ1-5 | TRBV28 | . | . | CASRVGSAGNQPQHF | TGTGCCAGCAGAGTGGGGTCTGCGGGCAATCAGCCCCAGCATTTT
TRBJ2-1 | TRBV5-1 | . | TRBD2 | CASSLGVGGPTGEQFF | TGCGCCAGCAGCTTGGGAGTGGGAGGGCCGACTGGTGAGCAGTTCTTC
TRBJ2-3 | TRBV5-1 | . | . | CASTSFGRTTDTQYF | TGCGCCAGCACCTCTTTCGGGCGGACCACAGATACGCAGTATTTT
TRBJ2-3 | TRBV7-6 | . | . | CASSLDIGSDTQYF | TGTGCCAGCAGCTTAGATATCGGTTCAGATACGCAGTATTTT
TRBJ1-2 | TRBV2 | . | . | CASMVGGYTF | TGTGCCAGCATGGTCGGTGGCTACACCTTC
TRBJ2-1 | TRBV7-2 | few | . | CASGADRGGEQFF | TGTGCCAGCGGGGCCGACAGGGGAGGGGAGCAGTTCTTC
TRBJ2-7 | TRBV5-1 | . | . | CASSTTGLTSYEQYF | TGCGCCAGCAGCACAACAGGGTTAACCTCCTACGAGCAGTACTTC
TRBJ2-4 | TRBV5-8 | . | . | CASSLAATTDF | TGTGCCAGCAGCTTGGCGGCGACTACCGACTTC
TRBJ2-5 | TRBV5-4 | once | TRBD1 | CASSIRDRDQETQYF | TGTGCCAGCAGCATCCGGGACAGGGACCAAGAGACCCAGTACTTC
TRBJ2-7 | TRBV14 | once | . | CASSPQWAGVDEQYF | TGTGCCAGCAGCCCCCAATGGGCAGGGGTGGACGAGCAGTACTTC